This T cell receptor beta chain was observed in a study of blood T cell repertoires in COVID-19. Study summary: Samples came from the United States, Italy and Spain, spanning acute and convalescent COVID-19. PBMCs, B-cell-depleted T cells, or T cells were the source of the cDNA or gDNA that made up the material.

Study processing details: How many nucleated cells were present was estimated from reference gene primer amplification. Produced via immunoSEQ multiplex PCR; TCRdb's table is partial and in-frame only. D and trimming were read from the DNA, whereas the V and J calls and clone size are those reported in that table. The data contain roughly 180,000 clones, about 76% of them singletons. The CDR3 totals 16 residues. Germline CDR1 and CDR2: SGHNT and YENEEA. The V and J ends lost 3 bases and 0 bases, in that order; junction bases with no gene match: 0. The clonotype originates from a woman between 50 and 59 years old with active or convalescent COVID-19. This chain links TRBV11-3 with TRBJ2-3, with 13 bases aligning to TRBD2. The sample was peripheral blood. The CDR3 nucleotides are TGTGCCAGCAGCTTGGGACTAGCGGGGAGCACAGATACGCAGTATTTT. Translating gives CASSLGLAGSTDTQYF.